Following are 16 T cell receptor beta chains from one sample sequenced in a study of T cell responses to AZD1222 COVID-19 vaccine. Profiled with immunoSEQ multiplex PCR; TCRdb holds only in-frame clones, not every one. The sample lists 180,000 or so clones; 92% were seen once. Sequences were derived from peripheral blood, sampled 28 days after the second AZD1222 dose. These receptor sequences come from an adult who received the AZD1222 COVID-19 vaccine.

The chain couples TRBV5-5 to TRBJ2-6; 9 bases agree with TRBD1. The CDR3 runs to 16 residues. J lost 3 bases, V lost 3 bases, and 4 bases had no gene match. Germline V gene data show CDR1 as SGHKS and CDR2 as YYEKEE (reference sequence). CDR3 protein: CASSSGTGYGANVLTF. The CDR3 DNA reads TGTGCCAGCAGCTCCGGGACAGGGTATGGGGCCAACGTCCTGACTTTC.

The V and J genes are TRBV6-5 and TRBJ2-1, with 8 bases aligning to TRBD1. V was clipped by 2 bases and J by 8 bases; unmatched bases: 8. This CDR3 is 15 amino acids long. The germline gives CDR1 MNHEY, CDR2 SVGAGI. The CDR3 loop reads CASSYRDRSLDEQFF. The CDR3 coding sequence is TGTGCCAGCAGTTACCGGGACAGGTCTCTGGATGAGCAGTTCTTC.

This clone has a single count. This sequence joins TRBV5-6 and TRBJ2-7; D is perhaps TRBD2 (5 bases). Trimming took 4 bases from V and 5 from J, leaving 19 bases between them. CDR1 and CDR2 (germline): SGHDT, YYEEEE. The CDR3 loop spans 15 amino acids. The CDR3 DNA is TGTGCCAGCAGCCCGCCGGGTAGCGCGGGCAACGAGCAGTACTTC. Amino acid sequence: CASSPPGSAGNEQYF.

This chain connects TRBV27 to TRBJ1-1; no clear D. CDR1 is MNHEY and CDR2 is SMNVEV in the germline V gene (reference sequence). CDR3 length: 15 amino acids. V lost 3 bases to trimming and J lost 8 bases, with 19 bases between them. The CDR3 DNA reads as TGTGCCAGCAGTTTCCAACGGACGGGTAGAAGAGAAGCTTTCTTT. It encodes CASSFQRTGRREAFF.

V usage is TRBV7-9 and J usage is TRBJ1-1; D is ambiguous. Germline CDR1 is SEHNR and CDR2 is FQNEAQ (reference sequence). V dropped 5 bases and J dropped 4 bases, with 5 bases sitting between them. The CDR3 is 11 amino acids. The CDR3 region has the DNA TGTGCCAGCAGCCCTTCCACTGAAGCTTTCTTT. Its translation: CASSPSTEAFF.

The chain employs TRBV30 and TRBJ2-5; 7 bases fit TRBD2. This CDR3 contains 14 residues. CDR1 and CDR2 (germline): GTSNPN, SVGIG (reference sequence). The trim removed 1 base at V and 5 bases at J, leaving 7 bases unmatched. The CDR3 protein is CAWSGLAGRETQYF. The CDR3 region has the DNA TGTGCCTGGAGTGGACTAGCAGGCAGGGAGACCCAGTACTTC. The full variable domain, in which reference TRBV30 and TRBJ2-5 provide the parts outside the CDR3, is SQTIHQWPATLVQPVGSPLSLECTVEGTSNPNLYWYRQAAGRGLQLLFYSVGIGQISSEVPQNLSASRPQDRQFILSSKKLLLSDSGFYLCAWSGLAGRETQYFGPGTRLLVL.

The chain is built from TRBV2 and TRBJ1-5; D unresolved. The V end lost 1 base, the J end lost 2 bases, and 12 bases lay between the germline ends. The CDR3 loop spans 16 amino acids. Germline values: CDR1 SNHLY, CDR2 FYNNEI. CDR3 residues: CASSEVTRHGNQPQHF. The CDR3 DNA follows: TGTGCCAGCAGTGAAGTAACAAGGCACGGCAATCAGCCCCAGCATTTT.

The chain has TRBV27 and TRBJ1-6; tentative D call: TRBD1 (6 bases). Germline-derived CDR1 and CDR2 are MNHEY and SMNVEV (reference sequence). V gave up 9 bases and J gave up 0 bases, with 9 bases separating them. The CDR3 contains 14 residues. The CDR3 is CASTDSSYNSPLHF. The CDR3 DNA is TGTGCCAGTACGGACAGCTCCTATAATTCACCCCTCCACTTT.

The chain couples TRBV28 to TRBJ1-1; D gene unclear. Germline CDR1 MDHEN, CDR2 SYDVKM. This CDR3 is 13 amino acids long. V gave up 2 bases and J gave up 1 base, with 5 bases separating them. The DNA for the CDR3 is TGTGCCAGCAGTTTACGGGAGAACACTGAAGCTTTCTTT. Translating it yields CASSLRENTEAFF. Filled out from reference TRBV28 and TRBJ1-1, the complete variable domain reads DVKVTQSSRYLVKRTGEKVFLECVQDMDHENMFWYRQDPGLGLRLIYFSYDVKMKEKGDIPEGYSVSREKKERFSLILESASTNQTSMYLCASSLRENTEAFFGQGTRLTVV.

This rearrangement joins TRBV7-2 to TRBJ2-7, with unresolved D. Germline lookup yields CDR1 SGHTA and CDR2 FQGNSA. The CDR3 extends over 13 amino acids. Trimming took off 1 base at V and 5 bases at J, with 9 bases between the two ends. CDR3 nucleotides: TGTGCCAGCAGCTTAGGAGTAGCCCACGAGCAGTACTTC. This codes for CASSLGVAHEQYF.

This chain links TRBV28 with TRBJ1-2, with TRBD1 matching over 8 bases. V dropped 2 bases and J dropped 6; count of bases not matched to a gene: 8. The CDR3 spans 15 residues. Per germline, CDR1 MDHEN and CDR2 SYDVKM. The CDR3 is CASSLQGAAEDGYTF. The CDR3 DNA reads as TGTGCCAGCAGTTTACAGGGGGCGGCCGAGGATGGCTACACCTTC.

This rearrangement joins TRBV6-5 to TRBJ2-1, with 11 bases that match TRBD1. This CDR3 is built from 13 residues. V lost 4 bases to trimming and J lost 8 bases; unmatched junction nucleotides: 1. Germline CDR1 and CDR2: MNHEY and SVGAGI. The CDR3 is CASSSGQGDEQFF. CDR3 DNA: TGTGCCAGCAGTTCGGGACAGGGGGATGAGCAGTTCTTC.

The gene calls are TRBV24-1 and TRBJ2-4, with D possibly being TRBD1 (6 bases). The germline CDR1 and CDR2 sequences are KGHDR and SFDVKD. The length of the CDR3 is 17 residues. V was shortened by 5 bases and J by 0 bases, with 16 bases between the two germline ends. CDR3 sequence reads: CATSAWGRGRAKNIQYF. The CDR3 DNA sequence: TGTGCCACCAGTGCCTGGGGCAGGGGAAGAGCCAAAAACATTCAGTACTTC.

In DNA form, the CDR3 reads TGCGCCAGCAGCTTGATGGGACAGGGGGTTAATGTGAACACTGAAGCTTTCTTT. Translating it yields CASSLMGQGVNVNTEAFF. The chain uses TRBV5-1 and TRBJ1-1; 11 nucleotides match TRBD1. The CDR3 has 18 amino acids. V shed 1 base and J 0 bases; nucleotides not matched to a gene: 8. Germline assignment: CDR1 SGHRS and CDR2 YFSETQ.

In this sample, this clone turned up once. The chain uses TRBV4-3 and TRBJ2-7, with TRBD2 matching 9 bases. V dropped 0 bases and J dropped 4; count of bases not matched to a gene: 7. CDR1 and CDR2 (germline): LGHNA, YSLEER. The CDR3 contains 16 residues. CDR3: CASSQDGVAGAYEQYF. DNA for the CDR3: TGCGCCAGCAGCCAAGATGGGGTAGCGGGAGCGTACGAGCAGTACTTC.

This chain links TRBV28 with TRBJ2-1, with D unclear. This CDR3 is built from 16 residues. Germline CDR1 MDHEN, CDR2 SYDVKM. Trimming removed 9 bases at V and 7 bases at J, with 25 bases between. The CDR3 protein is CASRGRSIPSTNEQFF. DNA of the CDR3: TGTGCCAGTCGCGGACGGTCGATTCCGAGTACTAATGAGCAGTTCTTC.